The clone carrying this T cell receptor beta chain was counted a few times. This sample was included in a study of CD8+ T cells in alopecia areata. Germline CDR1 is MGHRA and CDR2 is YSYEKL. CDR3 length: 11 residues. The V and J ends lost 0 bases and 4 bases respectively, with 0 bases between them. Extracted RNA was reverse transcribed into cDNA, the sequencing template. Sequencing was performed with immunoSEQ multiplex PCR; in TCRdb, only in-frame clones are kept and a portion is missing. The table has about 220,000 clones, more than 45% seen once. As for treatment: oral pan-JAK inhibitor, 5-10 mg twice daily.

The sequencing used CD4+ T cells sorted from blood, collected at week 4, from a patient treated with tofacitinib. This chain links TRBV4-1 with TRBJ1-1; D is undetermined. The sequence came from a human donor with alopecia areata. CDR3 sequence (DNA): TGCGCCAGCAGCCAAGACACTGAAGCTTTCTTT. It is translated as CASSQDTEAFF.